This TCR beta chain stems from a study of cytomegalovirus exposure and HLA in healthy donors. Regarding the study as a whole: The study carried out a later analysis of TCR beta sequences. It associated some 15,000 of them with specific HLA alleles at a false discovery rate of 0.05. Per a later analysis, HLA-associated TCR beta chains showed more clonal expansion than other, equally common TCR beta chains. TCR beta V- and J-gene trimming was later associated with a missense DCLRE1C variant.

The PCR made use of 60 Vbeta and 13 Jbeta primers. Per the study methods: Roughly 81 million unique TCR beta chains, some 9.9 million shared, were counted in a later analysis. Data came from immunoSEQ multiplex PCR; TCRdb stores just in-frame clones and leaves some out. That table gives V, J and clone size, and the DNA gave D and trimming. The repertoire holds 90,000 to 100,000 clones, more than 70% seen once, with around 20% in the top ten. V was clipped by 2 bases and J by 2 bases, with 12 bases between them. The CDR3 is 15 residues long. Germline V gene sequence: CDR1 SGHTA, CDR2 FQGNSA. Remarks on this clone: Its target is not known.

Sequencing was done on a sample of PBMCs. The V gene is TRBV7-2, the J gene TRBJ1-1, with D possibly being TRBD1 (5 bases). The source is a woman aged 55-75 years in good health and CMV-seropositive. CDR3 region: CASSLQGAINTEAFF. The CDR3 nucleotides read TGTGCCAGCAGCTTACAAGGGGCCATTAACACTGAAGCTTTCTTT.